This T cell receptor (beta chain) was profiled in a study of blood T cells in healthy people across ages. Study results and caveats: Both naive CD4+ cell counts and diversity were greater in long-lived donors than in aged donors.

Looked up from germline, CDR1 is SGHTA and CDR2 is FQGNSA. CDR3 length: 13 residues. Trimming left V 8 bases short and J 6 bases short, with 11 bases between. Primed by a sample-barcoded 5' primer and a J-beta primer mix, a second PCR proceeded for about 6 to 11 cycles. CDR3-containing paired-end reads numbering at least 2.5 million came from each sample. TCRdb re-derived calls from the 5' RACE reads in MiXCR, one entry per CDR3 protein. The sample contains about 730,000 distinct CDR3 sequences, around 40% of which appear only once. With regard to this clonotype: No antigen is known for it.

Sample: blood. This TCR was sampled from an older woman in good health. This chain uses TRBV7-2 with TRBJ1-6; tentatively, D is TRBD1 (5 bases). The CDR3: CASLGHPNSPLHF. In nucleotides, the CDR3 is TGTGCCAGCCTAGGACACCCTAATTCACCCCTCCACTTT.